Below, 5 T cell receptor beta chains from the same sample are listed, as sequenced in a study of Graves' ophthalmopathy and Graves' hyperthyroidism. CDR3 regions of TCR beta were amplified from RNA transcripts. HTBI primers served in a first-round RT-PCR, which a second-round multiplex PCR followed. TCRdb itself ran the multiplex PCR reads through MiXCR, one entry per CDR3 protein. This sample has around 670,000 distinct CDR3 sequences, with approximately 40% found just once. The sequencing sample was made of peripheral blood. The source is an adult man with Graves' ophthalmopathy.

This clonotype was seen repeatedly, ten times or more. This chain links TRBV7-2 with TRBJ2-5; D might be TRBD1 or TRBD2, each matching 6 bases. Germline loops: CDR1 SGHTA, CDR2 FQGNSA. V lost 0 bases and J 4 bases, leaving 18 bases between the germline ends. The CDR3 sequence is 17 residues long. CDR3 nucleotides: TGTGCCAGCAGCTTAGCGCCAGGGGCTAGCGACGCAGAGACCCAGTACTTC. This codes for CASSLAPGASDAETQYF.

This clonotype was observed a single time. Just one base apart from a much larger clone, this may be a read error. The chain couples TRBV19 to TRBJ1-1; 9 bases line up with TRBD1. Germline V CDR1 and CDR2: LNHDA, SQIVND (reference sequence). CDR3 length equals 15 residues. CDR3 sequence (DNA): TGTGCCAGCAGCCCAGGGGGAGGACAGGGGTCTGAAGCTCTCTTT. It codes for CASSPGGGQGSEALF. Filled out from reference TRBV19 and TRBJ1-1, the complete variable domain reads DGGITQSPKYLFRKEGQNVTLSCEQNLNHDAMYWYRQDPGQGLRLIYYSQIVNDFQKGDIAEGYSVSREKKESFPLTVTSAQKNPTAFYLCASSPGGGQGSEALFGQGTRLTVV.

This clonotype was counted a few times. This rearrangement joins TRBV5-8 to TRBJ2-7; D tentatively reads TRBD1 or TRBD2 (5 bases each). The CDR3 consists of 14 residues. V was trimmed by 1 base and J by 2 bases, leaving 10 bases between them. Germline CDR1 is SGHTS and CDR2 is YDEGEE. CDR3 nucleotide sequence: TGTGCCAGCAGCTTGTTTCAGGGACCCTACGAGCAGTACTTC. Translating gives CASSLFQGPYEQYF.

The rearrangement joins TRBV5-5 to TRBJ2-5, with D possibly being TRBD1 (5 bases). Trimming removed 3 bases from V and 4 bases from J, with 16 bases in between. CDR1 is SGHKS, CDR2 YYEKEE, per germline (reference sequence). This CDR3 region has 15 residues. CDR3 sequence (DNA): TGTGCCAGCAGCTCAATCCCCGACAGCCGAGAGACCCAGTACTTC. It yields the protein CASSSIPDSRETQYF.

V is TRBV25-1 and J is TRBJ1-4; TRBD1 matches at 9 bases. The CDR3 is 15 amino acids. Germline assignment: CDR1 MGHDK and CDR2 SYGVNS. J lost 7 bases, V lost 2 bases, and 5 bases had no gene match. CDR3 region: CASSEPGQGIEKLFF. CDR3 coding DNA: TGTGCCAGCAGTGAACCGGGACAGGGCATTGAAAAACTGTTTTTT.